This T cell receptor (beta chain) is from a study of cytomegalovirus exposure and HLA in healthy donors. With 60 Vbeta and 13 Jbeta primers, the PCR was carried out. Assay used: immunoSEQ multiplex PCR; TCRdb lists only in-frame clones, some missing. In the table there are approximately 210,000 clones, around 75% of which are singletons. Study findings and constraints: In an earlier analysis, most TCR beta V segments were productive about 87% or about 30% of the time.

Turning to this clone: The antigen is unknown.

Trimming took off 2 bases at V and 2 bases at J, with 15 bases between the two ends. There are 15 residues in the CDR3. Germline CDR1 and CDR2: GTSNPN and SVGIG (reference sequence). The chain is built from TRBV30 and TRBJ1-2; maybe TRBD1 (5 bases). What was sequenced was PBMCs. This clonotype was sampled from a woman between 50 and 59 years old in good health and CMV-seronegative. This chain's CDR3 is CAWSKGGARNYGYTF. In DNA, the CDR3 is TGTGCCTGGAGTAAGGGAGGGGCGAGGAACTATGGCTACACCTTC.